This is a list of T cell receptor beta chains from one sample in a study of T cell clones after liver transplantation. Method: immunoSEQ multiplex PCR; TCRdb's copy keeps in-frame clones and lacks some. The sample has tens of thousands of clones, roughly 80% seen once; the top ten hold approximately 0.8%. The specimen comprised CD4+ T cells from blood, sampled 12 months after liver transplant. These receptors were collected from a human patient who received a liver transplant. Certain T cells may be donor cells from the graft. Each CDR3 is given with its conserved first and last residue.

TRBV5-1	TRBJ1-2	CASSLRESNYGYTF
TRBV19	TRBJ2-1	CASSSRTVRTRGEQFF
TRBV5-1	TRBJ2-1	CASSYSGTGGVYNEQFF
TRBV5-4	TRBJ1-1	CASSLGGTANTEAFF
TRBV5-4	TRBJ2-1	CASSSSGGAYNEQFF
TRBV5-1	TRBJ1-4	CASSPTGGRYEKLFF
TRBV9	TRBJ2-2	CASSVAWNTGELFF
TRBV6-1	TRBJ2-2	CASSEAPKGGELFF
TRBV5-1	TRBJ2-7	CASSRGPVYEQYF
TRBV28	TRBJ1-2	CASSSPLRVYGYTF
TRBV19	TRBJ1-1	CASSSLGQGKDTEAFF
TRBV29-1	TRBJ2-1	CSVNRVYNEQFF
TRBV2	TRBJ1-1	CASSAGAGTEAFF
TRBV7-6	TRBJ1-4	CASSLEGNEKLFF
TRBV6-1	TRBJ1-1	CASSEALTMNTEAFF
TRBV28	TRBJ1-4	CASSFGQAINEKLFF
TRBV28	TRBJ1-2	CASAPTGQGGTNYGYTF
TRBV4-1	TRBJ1-3	CASSQRGAGQGLTGNTIYF
TRBV5-4	TRBJ1-1	CASSLSGSNTEAFF
TRBV28	TRBJ1-2	CASRAYGAGNLYGYTF
TRBV5-1	TRBJ1-1	CASSFEGMNTEAFF
TRBV21-1	TRBJ1-2	CASSNTPRSGAGGYGYTF
TRBV5-4	TRBJ2-2	CASRGTNTGELFF
TRBV2	TRBJ1-1	CASSRGMNTEAFF
TRBV6-1	TRBJ1-4	CAMRRSSNEKLFF
TRBV19	TRBJ2-3	CASSAAGIGTRDTQYF
TRBV6-4	TRBJ2-2	CASRGAGRTGELFF
TRBV2	TRBJ1-1	CASRQTGDTEAFF
TRBV6-6	TRBJ1-1	CASRGGYNTEAFF
TRBV27	TRBJ2-1	CASSFNRLIGVNEQFF
TRBV7-2	TRBJ1-1	CASSSVWNTEAFF
TRBV10-3	TRBJ2-7	CAISETDYEQYF
TRBV28	TRBJ1-1	CASSSSGQGATEAFF
TRBV9	TRBJ2-1	CASSVELAGVEQFF
TRBV6-5	TRBJ1-5	CASSYLAGRQPQHF
TRBV2	TRBJ1-3	CASVDRGSGNTIYF
TRBV28	TRBJ1-5	CASSWHRGKPQHF
TRBV7-2	TRBJ2-7	CASSRTSGNYYEQYF
TRBV5-6	TRBJ1-4	CASSRVGYVEKLFF
TRBV5-5	TRBJ2-7	CASSVSGRINEQYF
TRBV28	TRBJ1-3	CASSFPGQGLGGNTIYF
TRBV5-4	TRBJ2-1	CASSSLAGGTINEQFF
TRBV11-3	TRBJ2-7	CASSPYRDSGEQYF
TRBV7-9	TRBJ2-1	CASSLSGVNEQFF